The 2 T cell receptor beta chains given below trace back to one sample, sequenced in a study of molecular identifiers for immune sequencing clone quantification. MiXCR was run by TCRdb on the PCR reads, yielding one entry per CDR3 protein. This table holds more than 250,000 distinct CDR3 sequences, around a fifth found once. The material sequenced was naive CD8+ T cells from blood, with Jurkat cell RNA spiked in. Subset of the sample: FACS-sorted CD8+CD4-CCR7+CD45RA+ naive T cells. These receptors were collected from a human donor in good health. Some libraries in this study had Jurkat cell RNA spiked in.

This clonotype was detected many times. The chain uses TRBV7-9 and TRBJ1-4; D is undetermined. This CDR3 is 17 amino acids long. V dropped 6 bases and J dropped 7 bases, with 24 bases sitting between them. CDR1 is SEHNR and CDR2 is FQNEAQ in the germline V gene (reference sequence). The CDR3 DNA follows: TGTGCCAGCAGTCCGGAAGTTGGCGGCGCCCTGAGTGAAAAACTGTTTTTT. This encodes CASSPEVGGALSEKLFF.

This clonotype was observed many times. This chain joins TRBV28 and TRBJ2-2, with TRBD2 identical over 15 bases. The CDR3 has 23 residues. After removal of 8 bases from V and 5 bases from J, the junction contained 27 bases not matched to a gene. CDR1 and CDR2 (germline): MDHEN, SYDVKM. The chain's CDR3 is CASRSDLTSTPGLAGGGTGELFF. CDR3 sequence (DNA): TGTGCCAGCCGCTCCGACCTAACCTCAACACCGGGACTAGCGGGAGGAGGAACCGGGGAGCTGTTTTTT.